Listed here are 29 T cell receptor beta chains from one sample, sequenced in a study of CD8+ T cells in alopecia areata. RNA, once extracted, was reverse transcribed into cDNA for use as the sequencing template. TCRdb keeps only in-frame clones here, not all; method: immunoSEQ multiplex PCR. Of about 220,000 clones listed, less than 75% were seen once; the top ten hold approximately 1.4%. As for treatment: oral pan-JAK inhibitor, 5-10 mg twice daily. This sample comprised CD4+ T cells sorted from blood, obtained at week 4, from a patient treated with tofacitinib. Source of these receptors: a human donor with alopecia areata.

This clone was found a few times. This chain uses TRBV27 with TRBJ2-7; no firm D call. The V gene's germline CDR1 is MNHEY and CDR2 SMNVEV (reference sequence). This CDR3 has 16 amino acids. V shed 5 bases and J shed 3 bases, with 20 bases lying between them. The CDR3 loop reads CASSPSPPGKFYEQYF. DNA of the CDR3: TGTGCCAGCAGTCCGTCCCCCCCGGGCAAGTTCTACGAGCAGTACTTC.

The genes are TRBV6-5 and TRBJ2-5, with 12 positions matching TRBD1. Trimming at V came to 6 bases and at J to 4 bases, leaving 6 bases not matched to a gene. The germline V gene encodes CDR1 MNHEY and CDR2 SVGAGI. This CDR3 is built from 15 residues. Here the CDR3 DNA reads TGTGCCAGCAGCACCGGGACAGGGGGCGGAGAGACCCAGTACTTC. It translates to CASSTGTGGGETQYF.

The chain carries TRBV7-2 and TRBJ2-7, with D possibly TRBD2 on 6 matching bases. The CDR3 sequence is 15 residues long. V was pared by 1 base and J by 4 bases, with 14 bases between. Germline CDR1 is SGHTA and CDR2 is FQGNSA. For the CDR3, the DNA is TGTGCCAGCAGCTTAGGCCAGGTGACTAGGTACGAGCAGTACTTC. This codes for CASSLGQVTRYEQYF. Full variable domain (missing parts from reference TRBV7-2 and TRBJ2-7): GAGVSQSPSNKVTEKGKDVELRCDPISGHTALYWYRQSLGQGLEFLIYFQGNSAPDKSGLPSDRFSAERTGGSVSTLTIQRTQQEDSAVYLCASSLGQVTRYEQYFGPGTRLTVT.

The rearrangement links TRBV7-9 to TRBJ2-7, with 8 nucleotides matching TRBD1. The CDR3 is made up of 15 amino acids. J gave up 5 bases and V 1 base, and 7 bases lay outside the gene matches. CDR1 is SEHNR and CDR2 is FQNEAQ in the germline V gene (reference sequence). CDR3 sequence (DNA): TGTGCCAGCAGCTTAGTCCGGCAGGGGGCCGACGAGCAGTACTTC. Translation: CASSLVRQGADEQYF.

The chain combines TRBV5-1 with TRBJ2-5; no clear D. CDR1 is SGHRS, CDR2 YFSETQ, per germline. V was cut by 2 bases and J by 4 bases, with 9 bases left in between. The CDR3 consists of 13 residues. Written as DNA, the CDR3 is TGCGCCAGCAGCTTCCAAGAAGGAGAGACCCAGTACTTC. This gives the protein CASSFQEGETQYF.

This chain uses TRBV2 with TRBJ1-5; D remains ambiguous. Germline values: CDR1 SNHLY, CDR2 FYNNEI. The ends were cut back, 2 bases at V and 2 bases at J, with 10 bases in the middle. The CDR3 length is 15 residues. As DNA, the CDR3 is TGTGCCAGCAGTGAACGGACGTCTGGCAATCAGCCCCAGCATTTT. It codes for CASSERTSGNQPQHF.

The rearrangement links TRBV6-1 to TRBJ2-7; no clear D. V was clipped by 5 bases and J by 6 bases, with 14 bases between them. The CDR3 is 13 residues long. From germline, CDR1 is MNHNS and CDR2 SASEGT. For the CDR3, the DNA is TGTGCCAGCAGTTTAGATTTCGGTGTCGAGCAGTACTTC. It codes for CASSLDFGVEQYF.

The rearrangement uses TRBV4-2 and TRBJ2-3; D is uncertain. The V end lost 0 bases, the J end lost 4 bases, and 11 bases lay between the germline ends. Germline V lookup: CDR1 LGHNA, CDR2 YNFKEQ. The CDR3 totals 15 residues. CDR3 protein: CASSQDLEVADTQYF. In DNA form, the CDR3 reads TGTGCCAGCAGCCAAGATCTAGAGGTGGCAGATACGCAGTATTTT.

A few counts support this clone. The V and J genes are TRBV11-2 and TRBJ2-2, with D possibly called TRBD1 or TRBD2 (5 bases each). V shed 5 bases and J shed 12 bases, with 13 bases lying between them. The CDR3 is 12 amino acids. Per the germline V gene, CDR1 is SGHAT and CDR2 is FQNNGV. The CDR3 loop is CASSPREGKLFF. CDR3 in DNA: TGTGCCAGCAGCCCCAGAGAGGGGAAGCTGTTTTTT.

The chain has TRBV25-1 and TRBJ1-6; D gene unclear. CDR1 and CDR2 from the germline V gene are MGHDK and SYGVNS. The V end lost 0 bases, the J end lost 7 bases, and 13 bases lay between the germline ends. The CDR3 is 16 residues long. Here the CDR3 DNA reads TGTGCCAGCAGTGAATACGGCAGCGGAGGCAATTCACCCCTCCACTTT. Translating it yields CASSEYGSGGNSPLHF.

This chain links TRBV7-2 with TRBJ1-6; D is perhaps TRBD1 (6 bases). Germline assignment: CDR1 SGHTA and CDR2 FQGNSA. The CDR3 is 13 amino acids. The V end was cut by 4 bases, the J end by 12 bases, with 13 bases between. The CDR3 DNA reads as TGTGCCAGCAGCTCGCTAACAGGGCTACCCCTCCACTTT. This encodes CASSSLTGLPLHF.

As to this clone: Distinct nucleotide sequences in the sample also encode this CDR3. This rearrangement joins TRBV30 to TRBJ1-2; D ambiguous. CDR3 length: 12 residues. Germline V CDR1 and CDR2: GTSNPN, SVGIG (reference sequence). V was clipped by 2 bases and J by 4 bases, with 8 bases between them. The chain's CDR3 is CAWSSVSYGYTF. The CDR3 DNA sequence: TGTGCCTGGAGTTCGGTCTCCTATGGCTACACCTTC. The full variable domain, its missing parts supplied by reference TRBV30 and TRBJ1-2, is SQTIHQWPATLVQPVGSPLSLECTVEGTSNPNLYWYRQAAGRGLQLLFYSVGIGQISSEVPQNLSASRPQDRQFILSSKKLLLSDSGFYLCAWSSVSYGYTFGSGTRLTVV.

This chain uses TRBV4-3 with TRBJ1-6; D gene uncertain. The CDR3 covers 15 residues. With 0 bases removed from V and 8 bases from J, the gap between germline ends came to 11 bases. Germline CDR1 reads LGHNA; CDR2 reads YSLEER. This CDR3 reads CASSQDGRSDSPLHF. CDR3 bases: TGCGCCAGCAGCCAAGATGGCAGGAGTGATTCACCCCTCCACTTT.

This clone was counted between two and nine times. The chain links TRBV23-1 to TRBJ2-1; D is perhaps TRBD2 (6 bases). TRBV23-1 is designated an ORF whose function remains uncertain. Trimming removed 3 bases from V and 4 bases from J, with 7 bases in between. The CDR3 spans 13 residues. CDR3 protein: CASSQGLYNEQFF. For the CDR3, the DNA is TGCGCCAGCAGTCAGGGACTTTACAATGAGCAGTTCTTC.

The sample holds a few counts of this clone. The J gene is TRBJ1-5, the V gene TRBV27, with 9 positions matching TRBD1. CDR3 size: 15 residues. Germline loops: CDR1 MNHEY, CDR2 SMNVEV (reference sequence). V lost 6 bases to trimming and J lost 3 bases; unmatched junction nucleotides: 6. CDR3 DNA: TGTGCCAGCAGCCCTCGACAGGGGGACAATCAGCCCCAGCATTTT. Its protein is CASSPRQGDNQPQHF.

This clone was detected once. This chain joins TRBV18 and TRBJ2-5; no clear D. Germline assignment: CDR1 KGHSH and CDR2 LQKENI. This CDR3 has 17 residues. V was trimmed by 0 bases and J by 3 bases, leaving 17 bases between them. CDR3 loop: CASSPPRGPTLEETQYF. The CDR3 region has the DNA TGTGCCAGCTCACCACCTCGTGGGCCAACTTTAGAAGAGACCCAGTACTTC.

This chain links TRBV11-2 with TRBJ2-5; no firm D call. CDR3 size: 13 residues. V dropped 2 bases and J dropped 3 bases, with 7 bases sitting between them. Germline loops: CDR1 SGHAT, CDR2 FQNNGV. The chain's CDR3 is CASSLTLEETQYF. The CDR3 nucleotides read TGTGCCAGCAGCTTAACCCTGGAAGAGACCCAGTACTTC.

This clone was picked up a small number of times. The chain employs TRBV29-1 and TRBJ2-7; D remains ambiguous. V was clipped by 4 bases and J by 2 bases, with 12 bases between them. Germline V CDR1 and CDR2: SQVTM, ANQGSEA. CDR3 length: 13 amino acids. CDR3 bases: TGCAGCGTTGGCCAGGTAAAAGCCTACGAGCAGTACTTC. Encoded protein: CSVGQVKAYEQYF.

J is TRBJ2-5 and V is TRBV27; D call uncertain. Trimming took off 3 bases at V and 5 bases at J, with 4 bases between the two ends. There are 11 residues in the CDR3. Germline V gives CDR1 MNHEY, CDR2 SMNVEV (reference sequence). The CDR3, as DNA: TGTGCCAGCAGTTTGATCGAGACCCAGTACTTC. Residues: CASSLIETQYF.

The CDR3 loop reads CASSPILDREAKETQYF. As DNA, the CDR3 is TGTGCCAGCAGCCCGATTCTGGACAGGGAAGCAAAAGAGACCCAGTACTTC. This chain joins TRBV27 and TRBJ2-5, with 8 bases that match TRBD1. The CDR3 consists of 17 residues. V lost 6 bases and J lost 3; bases outside the gene matches: 15. Looked up from germline, CDR1 is MNHEY and CDR2 is SMNVEV (reference sequence).

This sequence joins TRBV29-1 and TRBJ2-1; TRBD2 aligns across 14 bases. The CDR3 length is 16 residues. V lost 6 bases, J lost 6 bases, and 10 bases stayed unmatched. Germline V lookup: CDR1 SQVTM, CDR2 ANQGSEA. CDR3 sequence reads: CSVGTGTSGGPNEQFF. The CDR3 DNA is TGCAGCGTGGGAACCGGGACTAGCGGGGGTCCCAATGAGCAGTTCTTC.

The rearrangement uses TRBV9 and TRBJ1-2; 11 positions match TRBD1. Trimming cost V 4 bases and J 1 base; bases outside gene matches: 9. The CDR3 is 17 amino acids. Per germline, CDR1 SGDLS and CDR2 YYNGEE. For the CDR3, the DNA is TGTGCCAGCAGCTCCCCGAAGGGACAGGGGGGTAACTATGGCTACACCTTC. Amino acid sequence: CASSSPKGQGGNYGYTF.

The chain carries TRBV27 and TRBJ2-3; 7 bases are a match to TRBD1. The CDR3 totals 14 residues. J was trimmed by 2 bases and V by 4 bases; bases with no gene match: 3. CDR1 and CDR2 (germline): MNHEY, SMNVEV (reference sequence). In DNA form, the CDR3 reads TGTGCCAGCAGTTCCGGGACAGCCACAGATACGCAGTATTTT. It yields the protein CASSSGTATDTQYF.

The chain uses TRBV27 and TRBJ2-1, with unresolved D. CDR3 length: 14 residues. The ends were cut back, 0 bases at V and 9 bases at J, with 12 bases in the middle. Germline V CDR1 and CDR2: MNHEY, SMNVEV (reference sequence). The CDR3 region has the DNA TGTGCCAGCAGTTTATCGAAGAGTAGCAGTGAGCAGTTCTTC. Its translation: CASSLSKSSSEQFF.

The chain couples TRBV7-9 to TRBJ2-7; a weak D match, TRBD1 (6 bases). Trimming removed 1 base at V and 6 bases at J, with 7 bases between. The CDR3 is 12 residues long. Germline CDR1 is SEHNR and CDR2 is FQNEAQ (reference sequence). The CDR3, as DNA: TGTGCCAGCAGCTTAGGGACAGTCGAGCAGTACTTC. Amino acids: CASSLGTVEQYF.

This sequence joins TRBV30 and TRBJ2-5, with 10 nucleotides matching TRBD2. CDR3 length: 13 residues. V shed 3 bases and J 6 bases; nucleotides not matched to a gene: 4. Germline V gene data show CDR1 as GTSNPN and CDR2 as SVGIG (reference sequence). CDR3 in DNA: TGTGCCTGGAGCCTAGCGGGGGCCCAGACCCAGTACTTC. It is translated as CAWSLAGAQTQYF.

This clone has just a few counts. The chain recombines TRBV5-1 with TRBJ2-3; 12 bases line up with TRBD1. V shed 4 bases and J 4 bases; nucleotides not matched to a gene: 4. Germline V CDR1 and CDR2: SGHRS, YFSETQ. This CDR3 is 15 amino acids long. The CDR3 nucleotides read TGCGCCAGCAGCGCGGGACAGGGGGCATCAGATACGCAGTATTTT. Amino acids: CASSAGQGASDTQYF. Using reference TRBV5-1 and TRBJ2-3 for the parts outside the CDR3, the full variable domain is KAGVTQTPRYLIKTRGQQVTLSCSPISGHRSVSWYQQTPGQGLQFLFEYFSETQRNKGNFPGRFSGRQFSNSRSEMNVSTLELGDSALYLCASSAGQGASDTQYFGPGTRLTVL.

This clone was found a few times. The chain combines TRBV29-1 with TRBJ2-2, with TRBD1 matching over 8 bases. CDR1 and CDR2 (germline): SQVTM, ANQGSEA. This CDR3 comprises 15 residues. With V trimmed by 4 bases and J by 3 bases, 7 bases remained unmatched. In DNA form, the CDR3 reads TGCAGCGTTGGACAGGGGCGCGGGGACACCGGGGAGCTGTTTTTT. Protein sequence: CSVGQGRGDTGELFF.

At least ten counts were recorded for this clone. This rearrangement joins TRBV2 to TRBJ1-5; D might be TRBD1 (6 bases). Trimming removed 5 bases at V and 5 bases at J, with 7 bases between. The CDR3 sequence is 12 residues long. Germline CDR1 and CDR2: SNHLY and FYNNEI. The CDR3, as DNA: TGTGCCAGCAGTAACAGGGATCAGCCCCAGCATTTT. The encoded protein is CASSNRDQPQHF.